This record concerns one TCR beta chain sequence. Its matching antigen is unknown. The same CDR3 arises from other DNA sequences in this sample as well. The data were obtained in a study of shared clonotypes between healthy human individuals. This CDR3 comprises 13 residues. Germline CDR1 is SGDLS and CDR2 is YYNGEE. The ends were cut back, 2 bases at V and 0 bases at J, with 5 bases in the middle. Findings and caveats of the study: For naive CD4 cells, approximately 4.8% of clonotypes were shared across a few donors.

For each subset, genomic DNA was distributed in equal portions over several immunoSEQ plates. Here immunoSEQ multiplex PCR was the method, and the copy in TCRdb shows in-frame clones only, minus some. Of 1 million to 1.3 million clones in the sample, 75% to 85% were seen once. Specimen: memory CD4+ T cells from PBMCs. Noted subset: CD45RA-negative fraction. The chain joins TRBV9 to TRBJ2-5; D gene unclear. The TCR sequence derives from a man in his late teens or twenties in good health. Some clones in this sample may be carry-over from other donors' samples. CDR3 protein: CASSVGYQETQYF. CDR3 sequence (DNA): TGTGCCAGCAGCGTCGGGTACCAAGAGACCCAGTACTTC.